A selection of T cell receptor beta chains follows, all from one sample in a study of response to subunit inactivated influenza vaccine. One entry per CDR3 protein results from TCRdb running MiXCR on the RT-PCR reads. The data hold 450,000 to 550,000 distinct CDR3 sequences, with 25% observed a single time. Sequences were derived from CD4+ T cells sorted from PBMCs, sampled around 5 days after vaccination. The receptors stem from a man in his fifties who received an inactivated influenza vaccine. Each CDR3 is given with its conserved first and last residue. A D gene is named only where the DNA matches it firmly. Size tells how often a clone was seen (once, few, many) or the class of an expanded clone, and some rows leave it out.

cdr3_length	j_call	clone_size	v_call	d_call	cdr3_nt	cdr3_aa
17	TRBJ2-5	-	TRBV20-1	TRBD2	TGCAGTGCTAGGCTTGGACTAGCGGGGGGGCCAGGGGAGACCCAGTACTTC	CSARLGLAGGPGETQYF
16	TRBJ2-2	once	TRBV4-2	-	TGTGCCAGCAGCCTAGAGGGAGGCGGGGCCACCGGGGAGCTGTTTTTT	CASSLEGGGATGELFF
13	TRBJ2-1	-	TRBV20-1	-	TGCAGTGCCACTCGGGGATTCTACAATGAGCAGTTCTTC	CSATRGFYNEQFF
16	TRBJ2-2	-	TRBV7-2	-	TGTGCCAGCAGCAAGAGTTCACCTGTGAACACCGGGGAGCTGTTTTTT	CASSKSSPVNTGELFF
13	TRBJ1-4	few	TRBV3-1	-	TGTGCCAGCAGCCCGGGTTTTGATGAAAAACTGTTTTTT	CASSPGFDEKLFF
14	TRBJ2-3	-	TRBV20-1	-	TGCAGTGCTAGAGCAGGGGCAAGGGCAGATACGCAGTATTTT	CSARAGARADTQYF
15	TRBJ2-2	-	TRBV5-1	-	TGCGCCAGCAGCTTGGACTGGGTACACACCGGGGAGCTGTTTTTT	CASSLDWVHTGELFF
14	TRBJ2-2	-	TRBV2	-	TGTGCCGTCCGGGGCGGGTCCAACACCGGGGAGCTGTTTTTT	CAVRGGSNTGELFF
15	TRBJ2-2	-	TRBV7-8	-	TGTGCCAGCAGCTTAATGGGGTCGGGTCCCGGGGAGCTGTTTTTT	CASSLMGSGPGELFF
16	TRBJ2-1	few	TRBV5-1	TRBD2	TGCGCCAGCAGCTTGGTTGTTAGCGGGAGGGACAATGAGCAGTTCTTC	CASSLVVSGRDNEQFF
14	TRBJ1-5	few	TRBV2	-	TGTGCCAGCAGCGCGTTGCACGGCAATCAGCCCCAGCATTTT	CASSALHGNQPQHF
19	TRBJ2-1	few	TRBV11-1	TRBD2	TGTGCCAGCAGCTTAGCGACCTTGGGCGGGGGGTTTCTCTACAATGAGCAGTTCTTC	CASSLATLGGGFLYNEQFF
16	TRBJ2-6	-	TRBV4-3	-	TGCGCCAGCAGCCTAGGATTCAGCTCTGGGGCCAACGTCCTGACTTTC	CASSLGFSSGANVLTF
17	TRBJ2-7	few	TRBV10-3	-	TGTGCCATCAGTGATATTCCGGGACCCTGGAGCTCCTACGAGCAGTACTTC	CAISDIPGPWSSYEQYF
12	TRBJ1-5	many	TRBV12-3/TRBV12-4	-	TGTGCCAGCAGTAACTCGGACCCGCCCCAGCATTTT	CASSNSDPPQHF
15	TRBJ1-5	-	TRBV7-2	TRBD1	TGTGCCAGCAGCTTCGGGACAGGGGCCAATCAGCCCCAGCATTTT	CASSFGTGANQPQHF
12	TRBJ2-1	-	TRBV20-1	-	TGCAGTGCCCAGAGGCCTAGTCTTGAGCAGTTCTTC	CSAQRPSLEQFF
15	TRBJ2-7	-	TRBV5-1	TRBD2	TGCGCCAGCAGCTCTAATAGCGGGAGATACGCCGAGCAGTACTTC	CASSSNSGRYAEQYF
14	TRBJ2-3	-	TRBV20-1	-	TGCAGTGCTGGGGGCAGGCGGATTCCAGATACGCAGTATTTT	CSAGGRRIPDTQYF
15	TRBJ2-1	-	TRBV7-8	TRBD2	TGTGCCAGCAGAGGCCTAGCGGGGGGGCCGAATGAGCAGTTCTTC	CASRGLAGGPNEQFF
14	TRBJ1-5	-	TRBV12-3/TRBV12-4	TRBD1	TGTGCCAGCACCATGAGAGGGGGCAAACAGCCCCAGCATTTT	CASTMRGGKQPQHF
16	TRBJ2-1	-	TRBV18	-	TGTGCCAGCTCACCAGGGCATCAGAGCTCCTACAATGAGCAGTTCTTC	CASSPGHQSSYNEQFF
15	TRBJ1-1	few	TRBV6-5	-	TGTGCCAGCAGTTACTCCCGGGAGCTGAACACTGAAGCTTTCTTT	CASSYSRELNTEAFF
15	TRBJ2-7	few	TRBV5-1	TRBD2	TGCGCCAGCAGCTTGTCCAGCGGGGAAACCTACGAGCAGTACTTC	CASSLSSGETYEQYF
14	TRBJ2-1	few	TRBV5-1	TRBD2	TGCGCCAGCAGCAGCGGGGGGCAATACAATGAGCAGTTCTTC	CASSSGGQYNEQFF
16	TRBJ2-2	few	TRBV27	TRBD1	TGTGCCAGCAGTGCCCCGGGACAGGGTAGAGAGGGGGAGCTGTTTTTT	CASSAPGQGREGELFF
15	TRBJ1-1	-	TRBV6-5	-	TGTGCCAGCAGTTACTCTGGGGGCGGCGACACTGAAGCTTTCTTT	CASSYSGGGDTEAFF
12	TRBJ1-3	many	TRBV11-2	-	TGTGCCAGCAGCTTATCCCAGAACACCATATATTTT	CASSLSQNTIYF
12	TRBJ1-2	few	TRBV20-1	-	TGCAGTGCTCGGGACCGACAATATGGCTACACCTTC	CSARDRQYGYTF
13	TRBJ2-2	-	TRBV10-1	TRBD2	TGCGCCAGCAGGAGCGGGGGCGGCGGGGAGCTGTTTTTT	CASRSGGGGELFF
13	TRBJ1-3	few	TRBV10-3	-	TGTGCCACCAGGGATAGCTCTGGAAACACCATATATTTT	CATRDSSGNTIYF
13	TRBJ1-1	-	TRBV6-2/TRBV6-3	TRBD1	TGTGCCACCCGACAGGGGATGAACACTGAAGCTTTCTTT	CATRQGMNTEAFF
14	TRBJ2-1	-	TRBV7-2	TRBD2	TGTGCCAGCAGCATAGGACTAGCGGGAGTAGAACAGTTCTTC	CASSIGLAGVEQFF
15	TRBJ2-1	-	TRBV7-9	-	TGTGCCAGCAGCCCCAGCCAGGTGGGGTACAATGAGCAGTTCTTC	CASSPSQVGYNEQFF
11	TRBJ1-2	-	TRBV25-1	-	TGTGCCAGCAGTGAAGGCGTCAGTGAAACCTTC	CASSEGVSETF
16	TRBJ1-5	-	TRBV4-1	-	TGCGCCAGCAGCCAGGCTCAAATCCGGAGCAATCAGCCCCAGCATTTT	CASSQAQIRSNQPQHF
16	TRBJ2-7	-	TRBV5-1	TRBD1	TGCGCCAGCAGCTTGGACTCGGGACAGGGACACTACGAGCAGTACTTC	CASSLDSGQGHYEQYF
12	TRBJ2-1	few	TRBV27	TRBD1	TGTGCCAGCAGTTTAAACCGGGACAGGCAGTTCTTC	CASSLNRDRQFF
17	TRBJ2-3	few	TRBV28	-	TGTGCCTCTAACCGTAACAACCGGGGGCTGGGAACAGATACGCAGTATTTT	CASNRNNRGLGTDTQYF
12	TRBJ1-1	-	TRBV12-3/TRBV12-4	-	TGTGCCAGCATGCCCGGGCACACTGAAGCTTTCTTT	CASMPGHTEAFF
15	TRBJ2-7	once	TRBV3-1	-	TGTGCCAGCAGCCTCACGACGGTCACCCACTACGAGCAGTACTTC	CASSLTTVTHYEQYF
17	TRBJ2-6	many	TRBV7-9	-	TGTGCCAGCAGGCCACCCCCGAGACAGGCTGGGGCCAACGTCCTGACTTTC	CASRPPPRQAGANVLTF